These T cell receptor beta chains were read from a single sample in a study of blood T cells in healthy people across ages. MiXCR, run by TCRdb on the 5' RACE reads, gives a single entry per CDR3 protein. The table lists 1.5 million to 2 million distinct CDR3 sequences, 30% to 35% of them singletons. Material: blood. The receptor set was obtained from a young woman in good health. CDR3s include the opening cysteine and the closing phenylalanine or tryptophan. Each record gives: J gene, clone size, D gene, V gene, CDR3 DNA, CDR3 protein. A D gene is named only where the DNA matches it firmly. Size tells how often a clone was seen (once, few, many) or the class of an expanded clone, and some rows leave it out.

TRBJ1-3 - TRBD1 TRBV29-1 TGCAGCGTTGAGGGACAGGGGATGGGTGGAAACACCATATATTTT CSVEGQGMGGNTIYF
TRBJ1-4 - - TRBV7-9 TGTGCCAGCAGCGCGACCCTTATGGGTGAAAAACTGTTTTTT CASSATLMGEKLFF
TRBJ2-5 - - TRBV7-2 TGTGCCAGCAGCTTAAGGGCCTGGGGGGAGACCCAGTACTTC CASSLRAWGETQYF
TRBJ1-2 - TRBD1 TRBV28 TGTGCCAGCAGTTCTCCCGACAGGGGTCGGTACTATGGCTACACCTTC CASSSPDRGRYYGYTF
TRBJ2-5 - TRBD2 TRBV4-1 TGCGCCAGCAGCCAAGCCCCACACGGGGGACTAGCGGAACAAGAGACCCAGTACTTC CASSQAPHGGLAEQETQYF
TRBJ2-5 many - TRBV29-1 TGCAGCGTAGCCGGGAGAGGCGAGACCCAGTACTTC CSVAGRGETQYF
TRBJ2-3 - TRBD2 TRBV27 TGTGCCAGCAGTCTACCGGGACTAGCGGGGGGGCCGACAGATACGCAGTATTTT CASSLPGLAGGPTDTQYF
TRBJ2-4 few TRBD2 TRBV7-2 TGTGCCAGCAGCTTTTCCGGGACTATTGTTGAGCAGTACTTC CASSFSGTIVEQYF
TRBJ2-5 few TRBD2 TRBV29-1 TGCAGCGTTTCCGGACTAGCGGGAGAAGAGACCCAGTACTTC CSVSGLAGEETQYF
TRBJ1-1 many - TRBV4-1 TGCGCCAGCAGCCAAGAAGGGGGGAACACTGAAGCTTTCTTT CASSQEGGNTEAFF
TRBJ2-7 few TRBD2 TRBV19 TGTGCCAGTAGTCCCCACGGAGGGAGCGGGGCGGCCTACGAGCAGTACTTC CASSPHGGSGAAYEQYF
TRBJ2-1 - TRBD2 TRBV20-1 TGCAGTGAAAAGTGGGCGGGAGTTTACTATGAGCAGTTCTTC CSEKWAGVYYEQFF
TRBJ2-3 many TRBD2 TRBV29-1 TGCAGCGTTGGTTTTTGGACTAGCGTAGATACGCAGTATTTT CSVGFWTSVDTQYF
TRBJ2-7 few - TRBV20-1 TGCAGTGCTAGACTCCTCGACGGGAGGCAGTACTTC CSARLLDGRQYF
TRBJ2-7 - TRBD1 TRBV6-1 TGTGCCAGCAGTGAACTGCGGACAGGGGGGCTCTACGAGCAGTACTTC CASSELRTGGLYEQYF
TRBJ2-7 many TRBD2 TRBV2 TGTGCCAGCAGTGAAGGGCATGGGCTAGCGGGAGAGGCCGACGAGCAGTACTTC CASSEGHGLAGEADEQYF
TRBJ2-7 few TRBD1 TRBV7-9 TGTGCCAGCAGCCCCTCGGGACAGGGTTTCTACGAGCAGTACTTC CASSPSGQGFYEQYF
TRBJ2-5 - - TRBV11-2 TGTGCCACCCAGTCACACCCACAAGAGACCCAGTACTTC CATQSHPQETQYF
TRBJ1-2 few - TRBV20-1 TGCAGTGCTAGACGGCAGGGACGCTACACCTTC CSARRQGRYTF
TRBJ2-5 - TRBD2 TRBV15 TGTGCCACCAGCAGAGACGTAGCGGGGATTAAGACCCAGTACTTC CATSRDVAGIKTQYF